One sample yielded the 22 T cell receptor beta chains listed below, sequenced in a study of PD-1 blockade in mismatch repair-deficient tumors (TCRdb year 2017). Receptor libraries were prepared by the immunoSEQ multiplex PCR assay. The table was pulled from immuneACCESS by TCRdb, which kept in-frame rearrangements only. Such tables lose some clones; where checked, under half of the loss comes from unresolved V genes, and the rest has no known cause. Recorded for this sample are over 30,000 clones; approximately 84% of them occurred a single time. 3% to 4% of the sample belongs to the ten largest clones. The sample here was PBMCs, taken less than 7 weeks after starting pembrolizumab. These receptors all come from an adult with mismatch repair-deficient cancer.

This clone was detected once. This rearrangement joins TRBV19 to TRBJ2-3, with 9 bases lining up with TRBD2. This CDR3 has 16 amino acids. Germline CDR1 reads LNHDA; CDR2 reads SQIVND (reference sequence). V lost 4 bases to trimming and J lost 0 bases; unmatched junction nucleotides: 5. In DNA form, the CDR3 reads TGTGCCAGTAGTACCGGACTAGCGCTTAGCACAGATACGCAGTATTTT. This sequence encodes CASSTGLALSTDTQYF.

V gene TRBV7-3 combines with J gene TRBJ1-1, with TRBD1 identical over 10 bases. The germline V gene has CDR1 SGHTA and CDR2 FQGTGA. The CDR3 totals 14 residues. Germline trimming cut 5 bases from V and 3 bases from J; bases unmatched to any gene: 3. The CDR3: CASSLGQGHTEAFF. CDR3 DNA sequence: TGTGCCAGCAGCCTGGGACAGGGGCACACTGAAGCTTTCTTT.

This clone showed up just a few times. This chain joins TRBV27 and TRBJ2-7, with D possibly TRBD1 on 5 matching bases. The CDR3 is made up of 13 amino acids. Trimming took off 7 bases at V and 1 base at J, with 11 bases between the two ends. CDR1 is MNHEY, CDR2 SMNVEV, per germline (reference sequence). DNA of the CDR3: TGTGCCAGCACCAAGGGGTCTTCCTACGAGCAGTACTTC. Its protein product is CASTKGSSYEQYF.

The rearrangement joins TRBV5-1 to TRBJ2-7, with 8 bases identical to TRBD2. CDR1 and CDR2 (germline): SGHRS, YFSETQ. With V trimmed by 6 bases and J by 0 bases, 5 bases remained unmatched. The CDR3 is 14 residues long. The CDR3 loop reads CASKLAVNSYEQYF. CDR3 DNA sequence: TGCGCCAGCAAACTAGCGGTTAACTCCTACGAGCAGTACTTC. The full variable domain, completed using reference TRBV5-1 and TRBJ2-7, is KAGVTQTPRYLIKTRGQQVTLSCSPISGHRSVSWYQQTPGQGLQFLFEYFSETQRNKGNFPGRFSGRQFSNSRSEMNVSTLELGDSALYLCASKLAVNSYEQYFGPGTRLTVT.

The chain recombines TRBV9 with TRBJ1-3, with D unresolved. Germline assignment: CDR1 SGDLS and CDR2 YYNGEE. The CDR3 covers 16 residues. Between the trimmed V and J ends, which lost 4 bases and 0 bases, there was a span of 14 bases. CDR3: CASSSYSINSGNTIYF. CDR3 in DNA: TGTGCCAGCAGCTCCTACAGCATTAACTCTGGAAACACCATATATTTT.

V usage is TRBV14 and J usage is TRBJ1-1; no firm D call. Germline V gene data show CDR1 as SGHDN and CDR2 as FVKESK. The V end was cut by 3 bases, the J end by 3 bases, with 8 bases between. There are 13 residues in the CDR3. The DNA for the CDR3 is TGTGCCAGCAGCCAGACATTGGACACTGAAGCTTTCTTT. This gives the protein CASSQTLDTEAFF.

The V call is TRBV28, the J call TRBJ1-5; 9 bases fit TRBD1. V shed 5 bases and J 5 bases; nucleotides not matched to a gene: 4. CDR1 and CDR2 (germline): MDHEN, SYDVKM. CDR3 length equals 14 residues. The DNA of the CDR3 is TGTGCCAGCAGTCCGACAGGGGGAGATCAGCCCCAGCATTTT. Translating gives CASSPTGGDQPQHF.

The table lists this clone with a few counts. The J gene is TRBJ1-2, the V gene TRBV29-1; D may be TRBD1 (6 bases). Per germline, CDR1 SQVTM and CDR2 ANQGSEA. This CDR3 region has 15 residues. V was pared by 0 bases and J by 4 bases, with 15 bases between. In nucleotides, the CDR3 is TGCAGCGTTGAAGATCAGGGGCGCGGGAGCTATGGCTACACCTTC. This sequence encodes CSVEDQGRGSYGYTF.

The CDR3 sequence: CASSTGSWPLASETQYF. The CDR3 coding sequence is TGTGCCAGTAGTACGGGGAGCTGGCCCCTCGCTAGCGAGACCCAGTACTTC. The V and J genes are TRBV19 and TRBJ2-5; D is perhaps TRBD2 (5 bases). The CDR3 is 17 amino acids. Between the trimmed V and J ends, which lost 4 bases and 5 bases, there was a span of 23 bases. Germline CDR1 and CDR2: LNHDA and SQIVND (reference sequence).

J is TRBJ2-7 and V is TRBV29-1; 9 bases are shared with TRBD2. Germline trimming cut 6 bases from V and 1 base from J; bases unmatched to any gene: 7. Germline-derived CDR1 and CDR2 are SQVTM and ANQGSEA. The CDR3 is made up of 14 amino acids. The chain's CDR3 is CSVQTSGPSYEQYF. CDR3 nucleotides: TGCAGCGTACAAACTAGCGGGCCATCCTACGAGCAGTACTTC.

This chain joins TRBV7-3 and TRBJ2-1; 10 bases match TRBD2. Germline V gene data show CDR1 as SGHTA and CDR2 as FQGTGA. This CDR3 is 15 amino acids long. J was trimmed by 4 bases and V by 6 bases; bases with no gene match: 6. The DNA for the CDR3 is TGTGCCAGCAGGAGAGCGGGAGGGCCTTACAATGAGCAGTTCTTC. The encoded protein is CASRRAGGPYNEQFF.

This clone was recorded a few times. The chain joins TRBV5-1 to TRBJ2-7; no definite D call. Between the trimmed V and J ends, which lost 1 base and 7 bases, there was a span of 6 bases. This CDR3 comprises 11 residues. Per the germline V gene, CDR1 is SGHRS and CDR2 is YFSETQ. CDR3 amino acids: CASSLNREQYF. The DNA of the CDR3 is TGCGCCAGCAGCTTGAACAGAGAGCAGTACTTC.

The chain uses TRBV9 and TRBJ2-1, with a weak D call TRBD2 (5 bases). The V gene's germline CDR1 is SGDLS and CDR2 YYNGEE. The CDR3 consists of 13 residues. With 3 bases removed from V and 5 bases from J, the gap between germline ends came to 9 bases. Here the CDR3 DNA reads TGTGCCAGCAGCGGGGCGGGCCACAATGAGCAGTTCTTC. Protein product: CASSGAGHNEQFF.

This clone was seen a single time. The V and J genes are TRBV28 and TRBJ2-3, with a possible D match to TRBD2 (6 bases). V was trimmed by 7 bases and J by 0 bases, leaving 17 bases between them. Germline loops: CDR1 MDHEN, CDR2 SYDVKM. The CDR3 runs to 16 residues. DNA for the CDR3: TGTGCCAGCAAGAAACGGCGCGGGGTAAGCACAGATACGCAGTATTTT. It translates to CASKKRRGVSTDTQYF.

The chain links TRBV29-1 to TRBJ2-5; D is perhaps TRBD1 (6 bases). This CDR3 contains 14 residues. V was cut by 0 bases and J by 5 bases, with 13 bases left in between. Germline loops: CDR1 SQVTM, CDR2 ANQGSEA. This chain's CDR3 is CSVEETGPGETQYF. In DNA form, the CDR3 reads TGCAGCGTTGAAGAGACAGGACCTGGGGAGACCCAGTACTTC. The variable domain in full, with the rest retrieved from reference TRBV29-1 and TRBJ2-5, is SAVISQKPSRDICQRGTSLTIQCQVDSQVTMMFWYRQQPGQSLTLIATANQGSEATYESGFVIDKFPISRPNLTFSTLTVSNMSPEDSSIYLCSVEETGPGETQYFGPGTRLLVL.

V usage is TRBV5-1 and J usage is TRBJ2-5; D remains ambiguous. Near its end, the DNA agrees better with TRBJ2-7, so the J call may be wrong. CDR1 is SGHRS, CDR2 YFSETQ, per germline. This CDR3 region has 14 residues. Here the CDR3 DNA reads TGCGCCAGCAGCCGTACCCAAGACTCCTACGAGCAGTACTTC. It codes for CASSRTQDSYEQYF.

The V and J genes are TRBV28 and TRBJ1-1, with 10 bases that match TRBD1. Germline-derived CDR1 and CDR2 are MDHEN and SYDVKM. The V segment lost 5 bases and the J segment 4 bases; nucleotides outside the gene matches: 4. This CDR3 spans 14 amino acids. The DNA of the CDR3 is TGTGCCAGCAGTCCTGGACAGGGGGGCACTGAAGCTTTCTTT. It specifies CASSPGQGGTEAFF.

CDR3 protein: CASSSPGTSGSSYEQYF. For the CDR3, the DNA is TGTGCCAGCAGTTCCCCCGGGACTAGCGGGAGCTCCTACGAGCAGTACTTC. The chain links TRBV28 to TRBJ2-7, with 14 bases lining up with TRBD2. Per the germline V gene, CDR1 is MDHEN and CDR2 is SYDVKM. V shed 4 bases and J 0 bases; nucleotides not matched to a gene: 5. The CDR3 contains 17 residues.

This chain uses TRBV2 with TRBJ1-2, with TRBD1 matching 9 bases. The CDR3 totals 14 residues. CDR1 SNHLY and CDR2 FYNNEI come from the germline V gene. The J segment lost 6 bases and the V segment lost 6 bases, leaving 8 bases of the junction unmatched. Here the CDR3 reads CASRGTGREDGYTF. In nucleotides, the CDR3 is TGTGCCAGCAGGGGGACAGGGAGGGAGGATGGCTACACCTTC.

This clone was observed once. V is TRBV7-3 and J is TRBJ2-1; D gene uncertain. CDR3 size: 15 residues. Germline CDR1 and CDR2: SGHTA and FQGTGA. V lost 2 bases, J lost 0 bases, and 8 bases lay in between. The CDR3 DNA reads as TGTGCCAGCAGCTTATACCCCAGCTCCTACAATGAGCAGTTCTTC. Residues: CASSLYPSSYNEQFF.

V usage is TRBV5-4 and J usage is TRBJ1-1, with TRBD1 as a possible D gene (6 bases). CDR1 and CDR2 from the germline V gene are SGHNT and YYREEE (reference sequence). V gave up 5 bases and J gave up 4 bases, with 15 bases separating them. The CDR3 loop spans 14 amino acids. This chain's CDR3 is CASRVQGVGTEAFF. CDR3 in DNA: TGTGCCAGCAGGGTACAGGGTGTGGGCACTGAAGCTTTCTTT.

This clone was detected a few times. The V call is TRBV21-1, the J call TRBJ2-5; TRBD1 is the table's D call and was not checked against the DNA. TRBV21-1 counts as a pseudogene. The CDR3 totals 19 residues. The CDR3 sequence is CASSNRIPPGQGATETQYF. CDR3 sequence (DNA): TGTGCCAGCAGCAATAGGATTCCACCGGGACAGGGGGCAACGGAGACCCAGTACTTC.